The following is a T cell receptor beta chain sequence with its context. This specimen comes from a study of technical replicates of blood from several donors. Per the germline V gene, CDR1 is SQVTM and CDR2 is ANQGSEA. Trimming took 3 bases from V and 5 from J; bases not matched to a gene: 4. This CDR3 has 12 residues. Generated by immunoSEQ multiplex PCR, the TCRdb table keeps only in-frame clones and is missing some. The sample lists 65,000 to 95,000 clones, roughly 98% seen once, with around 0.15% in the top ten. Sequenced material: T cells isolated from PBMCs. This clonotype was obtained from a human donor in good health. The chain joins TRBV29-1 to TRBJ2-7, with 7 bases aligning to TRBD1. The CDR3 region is CSVEETGNEQYF. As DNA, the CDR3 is TGCAGCGTTGAGGAGACAGGGAACGAGCAGTACTTC.